This paragraph reports one TCR beta chain. With 1 base removed from V and 7 bases from J, the gap between germline ends came to 10 bases. Germline V gene data show CDR1 as KGHDR and CDR2 as SFDVKD. This CDR3 region has 14 residues. This study enrolled people aged about 18 to 100 from around 26 US geographic areas. Clinical history reported by participants formed the basis on which cohorts were assigned. Original processing notes: Counts of nucleated cells, estimated from reference gene primer amplification, were obtained. Clones were read by immunoSEQ multiplex PCR, and TCRdb kept only the in-frame ones, dropping some. From that table come the V and J calls and clone size; the DNA was used to work out D and trimming. The data contain around 280,000 clones, around 89% of them singletons. This record comes from a study of blood T cell repertoires in COVID-19.

V gene TRBV24-1 combines with J gene TRBJ1-5; TRBD1 might be the D (5 bases). The TCR sequence derives from a young woman with acute COVID-19. The sequenced material came from PBMCs or T cells enriched from blood (not recorded which). The CDR3 sequence is CATSDFRRQQPQHF. In DNA, the CDR3 is TGTGCCACCAGTGATTTTCGGAGACAGCAGCCCCAGCATTTT.